Presented here are 3 T cell receptor beta chains from one specimen sequenced in a study of blood T cell repertoires in COVID-19. Sequencing used immunoSEQ multiplex PCR; TCRdb keeps in-frame clones, though not all of them. The profile shows fewer than 450,000 clones, about 90% of them singletons. The source material was PBMCs or T cells enriched from blood (not recorded which). These receptors all stem from a man aged 18 to 29 who had recovered from COVID-19.

This clone was detected once. The chain is built from TRBV27 and TRBJ1-1; TRBD1 is a possible D gene (5 bases). Germline V gene lookup returns CDR1 MNHEY and CDR2 SMNVEV (reference sequence). The CDR3 runs to 14 residues. V was clipped by 5 bases and J by 3 bases, with 13 bases between them. CDR3 DNA: TGTGCCAGCAGTGTCGACAGATACGACACTGAAGCTTTCTTT. Translation: CASSVDRYDTEAFF.

The chain employs TRBV28 and TRBJ1-2; 7 nucleotides agree with TRBD1. CDR1 and CDR2 (germline): MDHEN, SYDVKM. The CDR3 sequence is 15 residues long. The ends lost 2 bases at V and 3 bases at J; junction bases unmatched: 6. Here the CDR3 reads CASSLVGQAHYGYTF. In nucleotides, the CDR3 is TGTGCCAGCAGTTTAGTTGGACAGGCTCACTATGGCTACACCTTC.

The chain uses TRBV18 and TRBJ2-3, with a possible D match to TRBD1 (5 bases). V dropped 5 bases and J dropped 0 bases, with 15 bases sitting between them. This CDR3 has 16 amino acids. Germline assignment: CDR1 KGHSH and CDR2 LQKENI. This chain's CDR3 is CASSKPRQSSTDTQYF. The CDR3 nucleotides are TGTGCCAGCTCAAAACCTCGACAGTCAAGCACAGATACGCAGTATTTT. Together with reference TRBV18 and TRBJ2-3, the CDR3 gives the full variable domain: NAGVMQNPRHLVRRRGQEARLRCSPMKGHSHVYWYRQLPEEGLKFMVYLQKENIIDESGMPKERFSAEFPKEGPSILRIQQVVRGDSAAYFCASSKPRQSSTDTQYFGPGTRLTVL.